The clone carrying this TCR beta chain occurred a few times. Its antigen is unidentified. Germline V gene sequence: CDR1 DFQATT, CDR2 SNEGSKA (reference sequence). V shed 4 bases, J shed 7 bases, and the junction held 10 bases outside the gene matches. The CDR3 covers 14 residues. This specimen belongs to a study of identical twins. TCRdb passed the 5' RACE reads through MiXCR, listing each CDR3 protein once. The sample shows 550,000 to 700,000 distinct CDR3 sequences, roughly 20% of them seen only once. Findings of the study overall: Out-of-frame beta sequences exhibited a weaker degree of excess twin sharing.

The same sample was also used in a study of T cells expressing NK-cell markers. That paper notes: Sorted CD3+CD56-NKG2C+, CD3+CD56+NKG2C- and CD3+CD56+NKG2C+ T cells were the source of the TCR beta repertoires. Dominant NKG2C+ clonotypes accounted for roughly 1.0-8% of CD8+ T cells in six donors.

The sample comprised PBMCs. This rearrangement joins TRBV20-1 to TRBJ2-3, with 8 bases matching TRBD2. The receptor's source is a woman between 18 and 29 years old in good health. CDR3 region: CSANLAGAPNTQYF. The CDR3 DNA sequence: TGCAGTGCTAATCTAGCGGGCGCTCCGAATACGCAGTATTTT.